Below are 8 T cell receptor beta chains sequenced from a single sample in a study of blood T cell repertoires in COVID-19. Assay: immunoSEQ multiplex PCR; the TCRdb copy retains only in-frame clones and omits some. Seen here are 220,000 or so clones, 85% to 90% observed once, and the top ten hold roughly 10%. The sample comprised peripheral blood. These receptors all stem from a woman between 45 and 60 years old with COVID-19, enrolled during active disease.

The genes are TRBV12-5 and TRBJ2-1, with a tentative D call TRBD2 (6 bases). V lost 1 base, J lost 7 bases, and 8 bases lay in between. This CDR3 comprises 13 residues. CDR1 LGHNT and CDR2 FRNRAP come from the germline V gene. The CDR3 coding sequence is TGTGCTAGTGGTTTGGAACTAGCAAATGAGCAGTTCTTC. Residues: CASGLELANEQFF.

J is TRBJ1-5 and V is TRBV6-1; D ambiguous. Trimming took off 3 bases at V and 0 bases at J, with 12 bases between the two ends. In germline, CDR1 is MNHNS, CDR2 SASEGT. The CDR3 extends over 16 amino acids. The DNA for the CDR3 is TGTGCCAGCAGTGAGGACTGGCGGCTTAGCAATCAGCCCCAGCATTTT. Its translation: CASSEDWRLSNQPQHF.

This rearrangement joins TRBV12-3 or TRBV12-4 to TRBJ1-1; TRBD1 matches at 7 bases. J lost 7 bases, V lost 2 bases, and 4 bases had no gene match. This CDR3 spans 13 amino acids. CDR3 DNA: TGTGCCAGCAGTTTATTAGGGACAGTTGAAGCTTTCTTT. It specifies CASSLLGTVEAFF.

CDR3 loop: CAWRWDRNTGELFF. In DNA form, the CDR3 reads TGTGCCTGGAGATGGGACAGGAACACCGGGGAGCTGTTTTTT. The chain is built from TRBV30 and TRBJ2-2, with 7 nucleotides matching TRBD1. Germline-derived CDR1 and CDR2 are GTSNPN and SVGIG (reference sequence). J lost 1 base, V lost 3 bases, and 2 bases had no gene match. There are 14 residues in the CDR3. The variable domain in full, with the rest retrieved from reference TRBV30 and TRBJ2-2, is SQTIHQWPATLVQPVGSPLSLECTVEGTSNPNLYWYRQAAGRGLQLLFYSVGIGQISSEVPQNLSASRPQDRQFILSSKKLLLSDSGFYLCAWRWDRNTGELFFGEGSRLTVL.

The chain is built from TRBV7-2 and TRBJ2-7; 12 bases align to TRBD2. The CDR3 has 17 amino acids. Germline CDR1 and CDR2: SGHTA and FQGNSA. The V segment lost 5 bases and the J segment 3 bases; nucleotides outside the gene matches: 11. The chain's CDR3 is CASSITSGGSAVYEQYF. CDR3 in DNA: TGTGCCAGCAGCATTACTAGCGGGGGGTCCGCCGTCTACGAGCAGTACTTC. Supplemented by reference TRBV7-2 and TRBJ2-7, the full variable domain reads GAGVSQSPSNKVTEKGKDVELRCDPISGHTALYWYRQSLGQGLEFLIYFQGNSAPDKSGLPSDRFSAERTGGSVSTLTIQRTQQEDSAVYLCASSITSGGSAVYEQYFGPGTRLTVT.

The rearrangement links TRBV15 to TRBJ2-1, with 8 bases fitting TRBD1. Germline V CDR1 and CDR2: LNHNV, YYDKDF (reference sequence). The CDR3 is 16 amino acids. V lost 5 bases, J lost 4 bases, and 10 bases stayed unmatched. The CDR3 region has the DNA TGTGCCACCAGCCTCGAACGGACAGGGTTTTACAATGAGCAGTTCTTC. The encoded protein is CATSLERTGFYNEQFF.

The chain links TRBV19 to TRBJ1-6; tentatively, D is TRBD1 (6 bases). With 10 bases removed from V and 6 bases from J, the gap between germline ends came to 13 bases. The CDR3 runs to 13 residues. CDR1 and CDR2 from the germline V gene are LNHDA and SQIVND (reference sequence). In DNA form, the CDR3 reads TGTGCCACCCAAACAGGGAGTAATTCACCCCTCCACTTT. Protein: CATQTGSNSPLHF.

Comments on this clone: The same CDR3 also results from other DNA sequences found in this sample. The rearrangement uses TRBV19 and TRBJ2-7; 8 bases match TRBD1. The V gene's germline CDR1 is LNHDA and CDR2 SQIVND (reference sequence). The CDR3 extends over 14 amino acids. The ends lost 4 bases at V and 1 base at J; junction bases unmatched: 3. The CDR3 bases are TGTGCCAGTAGTACCGGGACAGGTTCCTACGAGCAGTACTTC. It specifies CASSTGTGSYEQYF. The variable domain in full, with the rest retrieved from reference TRBV19 and TRBJ2-7, is DGGITQSPKYLFRKEGQNVTLSCEQNLNHDAMYWYRQDPGQGLRLIYYSQIVNDFQKGDIAEGYSVSREKKESFPLTVTSAQKNPTAFYLCASSTGTGSYEQYFGPGTRLTVT.